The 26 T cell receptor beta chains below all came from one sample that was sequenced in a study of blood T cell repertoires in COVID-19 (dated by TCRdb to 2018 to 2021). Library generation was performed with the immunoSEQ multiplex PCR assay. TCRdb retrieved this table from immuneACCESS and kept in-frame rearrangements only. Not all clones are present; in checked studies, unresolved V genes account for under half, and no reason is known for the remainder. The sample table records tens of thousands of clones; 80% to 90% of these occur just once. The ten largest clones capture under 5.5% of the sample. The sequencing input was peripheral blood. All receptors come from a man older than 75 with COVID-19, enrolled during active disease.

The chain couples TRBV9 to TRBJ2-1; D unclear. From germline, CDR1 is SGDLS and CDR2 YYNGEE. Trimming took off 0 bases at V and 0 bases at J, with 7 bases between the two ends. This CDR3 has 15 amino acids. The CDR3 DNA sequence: TGTGCCAGCAGCGTAGCACCGAGCTCCTACAATGAGCAGTTCTTC. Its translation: CASSVAPSSYNEQFF. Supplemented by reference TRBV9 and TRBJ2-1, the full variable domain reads DSGVTQTPKHLITATGQRVTLRCSPRSGDLSVYWYQQSLDQGLQFLIQYYNGEERAKGNILERFSAQQFPDLHSELNLSSLELGDSALYFCASSVAPSSYNEQFFGPGTRLTVL.

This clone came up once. The DNA of the CDR3 is TGTGCCAGCAGCATTGAACAGGGGTCCACTGAAGCTTTCTTT. As protein: CASSIEQGSTEAFF. The rearrangement uses TRBV6-4 and TRBJ1-1; the match to TRBD1 covers 7 bases. Germline V lookup: CDR1 MRHNA, CDR2 SNTAGT. Trimming took 6 bases from V and 4 from J; bases not matched to a gene: 8. There are 14 residues in the CDR3.

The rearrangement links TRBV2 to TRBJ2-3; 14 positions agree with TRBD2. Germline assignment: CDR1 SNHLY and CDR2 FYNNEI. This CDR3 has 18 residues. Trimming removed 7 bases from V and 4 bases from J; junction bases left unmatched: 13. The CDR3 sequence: CASITGLAGEGGADTQYF. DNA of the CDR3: TGTGCCAGCATTACGGGACTAGCGGGAGAGGGGGGGGCAGATACGCAGTATTTT.

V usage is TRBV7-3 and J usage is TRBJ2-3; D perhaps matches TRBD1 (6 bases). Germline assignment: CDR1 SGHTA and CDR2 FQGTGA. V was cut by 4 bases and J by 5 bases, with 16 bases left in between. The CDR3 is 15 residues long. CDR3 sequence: CASSSTGTVRDTQYF. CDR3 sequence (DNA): TGTGCCAGCAGCTCGACAGGCACCGTGAGAGATACGCAGTATTTT.

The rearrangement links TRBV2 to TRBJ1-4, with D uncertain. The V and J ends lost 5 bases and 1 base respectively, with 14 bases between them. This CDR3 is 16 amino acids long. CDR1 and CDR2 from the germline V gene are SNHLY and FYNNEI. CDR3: CASSSRPPGTNEKLFF. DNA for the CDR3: TGTGCCAGCAGTTCTCGGCCCCCGGGAACTAATGAAAAACTGTTTTTT.

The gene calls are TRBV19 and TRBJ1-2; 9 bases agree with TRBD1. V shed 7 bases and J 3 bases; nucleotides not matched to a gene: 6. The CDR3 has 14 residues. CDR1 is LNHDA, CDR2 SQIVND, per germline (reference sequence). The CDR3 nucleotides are TGTGCCAGTAACACAGGGGGCGCAGACTATGGCTACACCTTC. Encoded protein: CASNTGGADYGYTF.

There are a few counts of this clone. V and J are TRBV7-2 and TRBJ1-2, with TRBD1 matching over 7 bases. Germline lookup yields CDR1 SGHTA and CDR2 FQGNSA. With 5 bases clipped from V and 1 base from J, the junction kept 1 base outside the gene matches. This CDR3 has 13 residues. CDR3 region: CASSRDSNYGYTF. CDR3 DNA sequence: TGTGCCAGCAGCAGGGACAGTAACTATGGCTACACCTTC.

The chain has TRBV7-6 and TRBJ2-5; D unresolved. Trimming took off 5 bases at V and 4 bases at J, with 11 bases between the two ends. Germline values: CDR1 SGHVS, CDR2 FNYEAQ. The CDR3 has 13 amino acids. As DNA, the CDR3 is TGTGCCAGCAGCCACCTATCACGAGAGACCCAGTACTTC. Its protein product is CASSHLSRETQYF.

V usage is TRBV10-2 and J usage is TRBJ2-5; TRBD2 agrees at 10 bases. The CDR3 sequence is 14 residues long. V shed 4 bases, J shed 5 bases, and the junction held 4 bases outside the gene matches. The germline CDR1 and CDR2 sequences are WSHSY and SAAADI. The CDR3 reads CASSAPSGGETQYF. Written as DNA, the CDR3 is TGCGCCAGCAGTGCCCCTAGCGGGGGTGAGACCCAGTACTTC.

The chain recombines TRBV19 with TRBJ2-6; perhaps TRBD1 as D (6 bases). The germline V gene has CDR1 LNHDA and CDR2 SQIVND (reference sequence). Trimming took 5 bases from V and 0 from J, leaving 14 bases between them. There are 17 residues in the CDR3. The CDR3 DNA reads TGTGCCAGTAGTCCCAGGGGCGCTAGCTCTGGGGCCAACGTCCTGACTTTC. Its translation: CASSPRGASSGANVLTF.

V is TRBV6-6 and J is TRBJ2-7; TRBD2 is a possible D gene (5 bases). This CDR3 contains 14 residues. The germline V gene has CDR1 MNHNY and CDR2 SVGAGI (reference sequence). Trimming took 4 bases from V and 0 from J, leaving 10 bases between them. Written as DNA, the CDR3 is TGTGCCAGCAGTTTAAGCGGAGTCTCCTACGAGCAGTACTTC. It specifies CASSLSGVSYEQYF.

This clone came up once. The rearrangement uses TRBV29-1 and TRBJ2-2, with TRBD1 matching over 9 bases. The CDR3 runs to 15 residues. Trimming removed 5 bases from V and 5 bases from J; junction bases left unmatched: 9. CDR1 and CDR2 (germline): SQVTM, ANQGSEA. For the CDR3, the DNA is TGCAGCGTTAGAACAACCGGGACAGGGACCGGGGAGCTGTTTTTT. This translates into CSVRTTGTGTGELFF.

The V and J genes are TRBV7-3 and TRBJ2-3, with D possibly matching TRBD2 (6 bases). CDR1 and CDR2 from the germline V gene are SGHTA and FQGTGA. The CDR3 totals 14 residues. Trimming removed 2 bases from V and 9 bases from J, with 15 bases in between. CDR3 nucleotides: TGTGCCAGCAGCTTAGGCGGGGCCGTGAAGACGCAGTATTTT. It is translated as CASSLGGAVKTQYF.

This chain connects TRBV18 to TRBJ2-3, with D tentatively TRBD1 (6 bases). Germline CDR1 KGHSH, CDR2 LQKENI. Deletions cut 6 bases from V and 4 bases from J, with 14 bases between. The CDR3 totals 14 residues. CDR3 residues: CASSPDRTSDTQYF. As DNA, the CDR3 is TGTGCCAGCTCCCCCGACAGGACTTCAGATACGCAGTATTTT.

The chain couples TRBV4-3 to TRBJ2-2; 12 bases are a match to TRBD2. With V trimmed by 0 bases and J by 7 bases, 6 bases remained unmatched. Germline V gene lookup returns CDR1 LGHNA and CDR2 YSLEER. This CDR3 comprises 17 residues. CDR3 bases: TGCGCCAGCAGCCAAGAGTTACTAGCGGGGGGTCGCGGGGAGCTGTTTTTT. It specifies CASSQELLAGGRGELFF.

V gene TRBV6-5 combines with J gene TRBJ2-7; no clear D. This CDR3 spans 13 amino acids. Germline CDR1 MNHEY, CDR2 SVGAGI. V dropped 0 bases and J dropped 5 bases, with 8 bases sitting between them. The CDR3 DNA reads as TGTGCCAGCAGTTACTCACGAAGCCACGAGCAGTACTTC. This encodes CASSYSRSHEQYF.

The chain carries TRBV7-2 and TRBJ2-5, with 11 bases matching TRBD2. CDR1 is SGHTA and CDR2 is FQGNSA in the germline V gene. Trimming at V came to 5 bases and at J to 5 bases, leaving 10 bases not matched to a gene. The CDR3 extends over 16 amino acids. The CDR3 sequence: CASSPPRLAGRETQYF. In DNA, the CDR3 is TGTGCCAGCAGCCCCCCCCGACTAGCGGGGCGGGAGACCCAGTACTTC.

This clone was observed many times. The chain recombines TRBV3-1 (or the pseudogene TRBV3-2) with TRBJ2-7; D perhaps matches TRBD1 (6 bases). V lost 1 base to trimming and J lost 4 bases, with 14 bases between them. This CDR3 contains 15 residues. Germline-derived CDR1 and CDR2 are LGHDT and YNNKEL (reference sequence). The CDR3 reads CASSQGPGAGYEQYF. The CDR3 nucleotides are TGTGCCAGCAGCCAAGGACCAGGGGCTGGGTACGAGCAGTACTTC.

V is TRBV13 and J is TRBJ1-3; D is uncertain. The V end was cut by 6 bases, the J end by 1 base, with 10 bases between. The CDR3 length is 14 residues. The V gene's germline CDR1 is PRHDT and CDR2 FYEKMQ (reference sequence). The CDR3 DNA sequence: TGTGCCAGCAGACGGTCGGGATCTGGAAACACCATATATTTT. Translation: CASRRSGSGNTIYF.

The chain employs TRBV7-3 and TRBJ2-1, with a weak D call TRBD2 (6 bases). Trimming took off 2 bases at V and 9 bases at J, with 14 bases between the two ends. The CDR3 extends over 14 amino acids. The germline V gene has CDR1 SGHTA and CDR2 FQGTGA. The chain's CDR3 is CASSLQTRFGEQFF. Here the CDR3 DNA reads TGTGCCAGCAGCTTACAGACTAGGTTCGGTGAGCAGTTCTTC.

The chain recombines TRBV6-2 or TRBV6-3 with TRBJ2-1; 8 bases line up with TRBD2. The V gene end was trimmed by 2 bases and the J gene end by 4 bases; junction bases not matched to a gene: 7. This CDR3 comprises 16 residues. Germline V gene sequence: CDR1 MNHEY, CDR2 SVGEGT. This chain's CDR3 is CASSYIGGASYNEQFF. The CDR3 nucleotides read TGTGCCAGCAGTTACATCGGGGGGGCCTCGTACAATGAGCAGTTCTTC.

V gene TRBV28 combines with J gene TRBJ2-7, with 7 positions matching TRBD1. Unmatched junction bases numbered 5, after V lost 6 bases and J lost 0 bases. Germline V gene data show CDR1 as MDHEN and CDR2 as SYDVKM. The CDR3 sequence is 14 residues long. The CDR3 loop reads CASRGAGGSYEQYF. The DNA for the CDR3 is TGTGCCAGCAGGGGTGCAGGGGGCTCCTACGAGCAGTACTTC.

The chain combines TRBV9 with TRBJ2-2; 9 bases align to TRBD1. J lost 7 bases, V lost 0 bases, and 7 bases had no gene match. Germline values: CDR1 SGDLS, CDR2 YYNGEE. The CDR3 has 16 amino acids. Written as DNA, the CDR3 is TGTGCCAGCAGCGTAGAGGGGGACAGGGTTTACGGGGAGCTGTTTTTT. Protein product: CASSVEGDRVYGELFF.

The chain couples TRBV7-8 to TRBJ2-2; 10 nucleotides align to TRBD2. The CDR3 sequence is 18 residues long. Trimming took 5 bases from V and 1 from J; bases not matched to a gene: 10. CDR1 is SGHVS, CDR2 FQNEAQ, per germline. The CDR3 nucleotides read TGTGCCAGCAGCCAGCCTCGAACTAGCGGGGTGAACACCGGGGAGCTGTTTTTT. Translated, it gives CASSQPRTSGVNTGELFF.

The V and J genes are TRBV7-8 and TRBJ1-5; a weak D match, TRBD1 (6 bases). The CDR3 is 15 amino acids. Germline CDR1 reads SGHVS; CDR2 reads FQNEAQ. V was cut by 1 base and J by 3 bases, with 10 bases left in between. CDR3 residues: CASSLGGGDNQPQHF. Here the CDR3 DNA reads TGTGCCAGCAGCTTAGGAGGGGGGGACAATCAGCCCCAGCATTTT.

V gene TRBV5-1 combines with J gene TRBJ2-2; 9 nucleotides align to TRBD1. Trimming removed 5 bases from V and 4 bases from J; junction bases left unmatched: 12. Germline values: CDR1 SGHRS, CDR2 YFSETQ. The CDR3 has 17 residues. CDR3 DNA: TGCGCCAGCAGGAAGGGACAGGGACACCGATTCACCGGGGAGCTGTTTTTT. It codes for CASRKGQGHRFTGELFF.